Presented here are 16 T cell receptor beta chains from one specimen sequenced in a study of OX40 agonist ivuxolimab in advanced cancers. Sequencing used immunoSEQ multiplex PCR; TCRdb keeps in-frame clones, though not all of them. The top ten hold roughly 6% of the sample, which has nearly 70,000 clones, over 65% seen once. The input for sequencing was CD4+ or CD8+ T cells sorted from blood, taken in a trial of the OX40 agonist ivuxolimab. These receptors were taken from an adult with an advanced solid tumor such as melanoma, head and neck, liver or kidney cancer.

This rearrangement joins TRBV6-1 to TRBJ1-5, with 11 nucleotides matching TRBD1. The CDR3 spans 17 residues. Germline CDR1 is MNHNS and CDR2 is SASEGT. The junction had 7 bases not matched to a gene; V was cut back by 4 bases and J by 2 bases. This chain's CDR3 is CASSGRDRGNGNQPQHF. The DNA of the CDR3 is TGTGCCAGCAGTGGCCGGGACAGGGGGAATGGCAATCAGCCCCAGCATTTT.

This chain uses TRBV14 with TRBJ2-3; 7 bases align to TRBD2. Germline V CDR1 and CDR2: SGHDN, FVKESK. Germline trimming cut 0 bases from V and 1 base from J; bases unmatched to any gene: 4. The CDR3 consists of 16 residues. CDR3 bases: TGTGCCAGCAGCCAAGATATGAGCGGGGGCACAGATACGCAGTATTTT. Translation gives CASSQDMSGGTDTQYF.

J is TRBJ1-4 and V is TRBV6-5; no definite D call. The germline V gene has CDR1 MNHEY and CDR2 SVGAGI. The CDR3 is 14 amino acids. V shed 7 bases and J shed 8 bases, with 17 bases lying between them. The CDR3: CASTKLTDGEKLFF. The CDR3 region has the DNA TGTGCCAGCACCAAATTAACCGATGGAGAAAAACTGTTTTTT.

Worth noting for this clone: Other DNA sequences in the sample encode the same CDR3. The V call is TRBV7-2, the J call TRBJ1-4; no definite D call. Germline loops: CDR1 SGHTA, CDR2 FQGNSA. The CDR3 totals 16 residues. V was cut by 5 bases and J by 0 bases, with 13 bases left in between. CDR3 DNA sequence: TGTGCCAGCAGCCTTCTTGGAGGGACAACTAATGAAAAACTGTTTTTT. The encoded protein is CASSLLGGTTNEKLFF.

As concerns this clone: One end of the junction fails to match germline, which may point to a read error. J is TRBJ1-4 and V is TRBV30, with D possibly TRBD1 on 5 matching bases. Germline V gene lookup returns CDR1 GTSNPN and CDR2 SVGIG (reference sequence). The CDR3 runs to 11 residues. The CDR3 region has the DNA TGTGCCTGGAGTGTAGACAGACGAACCCTTTTT. Translation: CAWSVDRRTLF.

This chain connects TRBV7-9 to TRBJ1-1; D ambiguous. Germline V gives CDR1 SEHNR, CDR2 FQNEAQ (reference sequence). V lost 7 bases to trimming and J lost 2 bases, with 23 bases between them. The CDR3 runs 17 residues. CDR3 loop: CASNRLQPIKANTEAFF. CDR3 nucleotide sequence: TGTGCCAGCAACCGTTTGCAGCCTATCAAAGCAAACACTGAAGCTTTCTTT.

This chain connects TRBV9 to TRBJ2-3, with a tentative D call TRBD1 (5 bases). Germline CDR1 reads SGDLS; CDR2 reads YYNGEE. The ends were cut back, 3 bases at V and 6 bases at J, with 17 bases in the middle. This CDR3 has 15 residues. CDR3 bases: TGTGCCAGCAGCGGCCTCCAGGGTACTCCGGATACGCAGTATTTT. Encoded protein: CASSGLQGTPDTQYF.

This clone showed up just once. This chain uses TRBV19 with TRBJ2-2; weak D call: TRBD2 (7 bases). CDR1 and CDR2 (germline): LNHDA, SQIVND (reference sequence). The V and J ends lost 6 bases and 1 base respectively, with 9 bases between them. There are 14 residues in the CDR3. CDR3 in amino acids: CASRAGQNTGELFF. The DNA for the CDR3 is TGTGCCAGTAGAGCGGGACAGAACACCGGGGAGCTGTTTTTT. Variable domain in full (rest from reference TRBV19 and TRBJ2-2): DGGITQSPKYLFRKEGQNVTLSCEQNLNHDAMYWYRQDPGQGLRLIYYSQIVNDFQKGDIAEGYSVSREKKESFPLTVTSAQKNPTAFYLCASRAGQNTGELFFGEGSRLTVL.

The chain is built from TRBV10-3 and TRBJ2-7; TRBD2 matches 7 bases. The V gene's germline CDR1 is ENHRY and CDR2 SYGVKD. J lost 1 base, V lost 7 bases, and 4 bases had no gene match. CDR3 length: 13 residues. CDR3 loop: CAIMGGSSYEQYF. In DNA, the CDR3 is TGTGCCATCATGGGGGGGTCTTCCTACGAGCAGTACTTC.

This clone was counted a few times. The gene calls are TRBV19 and TRBJ1-1; 10 positions match TRBD1. The length of the CDR3 is 15 residues. With V trimmed by 6 bases and J by 2 bases, 6 bases remained unmatched. Germline CDR1 reads LNHDA; CDR2 reads SQIVND (reference sequence). The CDR3: CASRTWDRGNTEAFF. CDR3 coding DNA: TGTGCCAGTAGGACCTGGGACAGGGGAAACACTGAAGCTTTCTTT. The complete variable domain, with remaining parts taken from reference TRBV19 and TRBJ1-1, reads DGGITQSPKYLFRKEGQNVTLSCEQNLNHDAMYWYRQDPGQGLRLIYYSQIVNDFQKGDIAEGYSVSREKKESFPLTVTSAQKNPTAFYLCASRTWDRGNTEAFFGQGTRLTVV.

CDR3 amino acids: CASSPQVGARSYGYTF. In nucleotides, the CDR3 is TGCGCCAGCAGCCCTCAGGTGGGGGCCAGATCCTATGGCTACACCTTC. The rearrangement joins TRBV5-1 to TRBJ1-2, with D possibly being TRBD1 (6 bases). Trimming left V 4 bases short and J 4 bases short, with 20 bases between. CDR1 and CDR2 (germline): SGHRS, YFSETQ. The CDR3 covers 16 residues.

The chain combines TRBV2 with TRBJ2-1; 13 positions agree with TRBD2. Looked up from germline, CDR1 is SNHLY and CDR2 is FYNNEI. The CDR3 is made up of 15 amino acids. J was trimmed by 6 bases and V by 6 bases; bases with no gene match: 5. The CDR3 DNA sequence: TGTGCCAGCAGCGCCCGGACTAGCGGGGGCAATGAGCAGTTCTTC. Residues: CASSARTSGGNEQFF.

This clone appeared a single time. The chain carries TRBV30 and TRBJ1-1, with 7 bases lining up with TRBD1. V gave up 3 bases and J gave up 4 bases; unmatched junction bases: 8. Germline lookup yields CDR1 GTSNPN and CDR2 SVGIG (reference sequence). The CDR3 has 14 residues. The CDR3 DNA is TGTGCCTGGAGCCTAGGAGGGGGCGGCACTGAAGCTTTCTTT. Its translation: CAWSLGGGGTEAFF.

The chain uses TRBV7-3 and TRBJ2-1; TRBD2 agrees at 12 bases. There are 15 residues in the CDR3. From germline, CDR1 is SGHTA and CDR2 FQGTGA. V lost 5 bases and J lost 2; bases outside the gene matches: 1. DNA of the CDR3: TGTGCCAGCAGCCCTAGCGGGGGGGCCTACAATGAGCAGTTCTTC. Translated, it gives CASSPSGGAYNEQFF.

The CDR3 here is CASSSQGKGYEQYF. Here the CDR3 DNA reads TGTGCCAGCAGTTCACAGGGAAAAGGCTACGAGCAGTACTTC. The V and J genes are TRBV2 and TRBJ2-7; a possible D gene is TRBD1 (6 bases). The CDR3 runs to 14 residues. CDR1 SNHLY and CDR2 FYNNEI come from the germline V gene. With 5 bases removed from V and 3 bases from J, the gap between germline ends came to 14 bases. Full variable domain (outside the CDR3, taken from reference TRBV2 and TRBJ2-7): EPEVTQTPSHQVTQMGQEVILRCVPISNHLYFYWYRQILGQKVEFLVSFYNNEISEKSEIFDDQFSVERPDGSNFTLKIRSTKLEDSAMYFCASSSQGKGYEQYFGPGTRLTVT.

This chain joins TRBV27 and TRBJ1-2; no reliable D call. Trimming took off 3 bases at V and 8 bases at J, with 13 bases between the two ends. CDR3 length equals 13 residues. Germline CDR1 MNHEY, CDR2 SMNVEV (reference sequence). CDR3 coding DNA: TGTGCCAGCAGTTTCCTCCCCATGAGGGGCTACACCTTC. Translation: CASSFLPMRGYTF.